There are a few counts of the clone carrying this TCR beta chain. Its antigen remains unidentified. The sample belongs to a study of cytomegalovirus exposure and HLA in healthy donors. Notes on the study in general: Later on, a genetic analysis was performed. It linked a missense variant in DCLRE1C with V- and J-gene trimming of TCR beta.

The PCR used 60 Vbeta and 13 Jbeta primers. The method was immunoSEQ multiplex PCR; TCRdb's version includes in-frame clones alone and lacks a portion of them. Seen here are over 70,000 clones, about 66% observed once, and the top ten hold 2.1%. This CDR3 contains 12 residues. The junction had 2 bases not matched to a gene; V was cut back by 2 bases and J by 9 bases. Germline V gene data show CDR1 as MDHEN and CDR2 as SYDVKM. Sequencing was done on a sample of PBMCs. The TCR sequence derives from a man aged 25 to 45 in good health and CMV-seronegative. V gene TRBV28 combines with J gene TRBJ2-3, with 7 bases matching TRBD1. The DNA of the CDR3 is TGTGCCAGCAGTTTAAGGGGACAGACGCAGTATTTT. This sequence encodes CASSLRGQTQYF.